This T cell receptor (beta chain) was documented in a study of cytomegalovirus exposure and HLA in healthy donors. Researchers ran the PCR with 60 Vbeta and 13 Jbeta primers. This table comes from immunoSEQ multiplex PCR, and its TCRdb copy is limited to in-frame clones, with some not included. This sample carries around 210,000 clones, over 75% of them seen once, and the ten largest clones take less than 3.5%. Whole-study results and caveats: In an earlier analysis, in around 590 donors, most V segments appeared productive either ~87% or ~30% of the time. Versus the approximately 670-donor mean, an Asian-associated ancestry cluster reportedly showed fewer N-insertions in a later analysis. When presence/absence was analysed, sequencing depth was taken to be roughly uniform across donors.

This CDR3 has 18 residues. With V trimmed by 0 bases and J by 4 bases, 5 bases remained unmatched. Looked up from germline, CDR1 is SEHNR and CDR2 is FQNEAQ (reference sequence). A note on this clone: Its antigen is as yet unknown.

This chain connects TRBV7-9 to TRBJ2-1, with 14 bases lining up with TRBD2. Sequenced material: PBMCs. The clonotype originates from a woman aged 30 to 39 in good health and CMV-seronegative. CDR3 sequence: CASSLARLAGGEYNEQFF. CDR3 nucleotide sequence: TGTGCCAGCAGCTTAGCCCGACTAGCGGGAGGGGAATACAATGAGCAGTTCTTC.